This TCR beta chain was sequenced for a study of chemoradiotherapy in HPV16-positive cancers. This clone was observed a single time. What it binds is unknown. The germline gives CDR1 SGHAT, CDR2 FQNNGV. The length of the CDR3 is 14 residues. V lost 5 bases to trimming and J lost 3 bases; unmatched junction nucleotides: 6. Clones were sequenced by immunoSEQ multiplex PCR, and TCRdb holds only the in-frame ones, with some missing. This table has just over 6,000 clones, roughly 73% appearing once. Study-wide findings and caveats: HPV-specific T cells were functionally defined from only a couple of HPV16-positive patients.

V and J are TRBV11-2 and TRBJ1-2; TRBD1 aligns across 7 bases. This clonotype was obtained from a human donor with HPV-associated anogenital cancer. The material sequenced was tumor tissue, taken from a patient who underwent chemoradiotherapy. CDR3 coding DNA: TGTGCCAGCAGCCTAGGTACAGGGGACTATGGCTACACCTTC. Its protein is CASSLGTGDYGYTF. Supplemented by reference TRBV11-2 and TRBJ1-2, the full variable domain reads EAGVAQSPRYKIIEKRQSVAFWCNPISGHATLYWYQQILGQGPKLLIQFQNNGVVDDSQLPKDRFSAERLKGVDSTLKIQPAKLEDSAVYLCASSLGTGDYGYTFGSGTRLTVV.